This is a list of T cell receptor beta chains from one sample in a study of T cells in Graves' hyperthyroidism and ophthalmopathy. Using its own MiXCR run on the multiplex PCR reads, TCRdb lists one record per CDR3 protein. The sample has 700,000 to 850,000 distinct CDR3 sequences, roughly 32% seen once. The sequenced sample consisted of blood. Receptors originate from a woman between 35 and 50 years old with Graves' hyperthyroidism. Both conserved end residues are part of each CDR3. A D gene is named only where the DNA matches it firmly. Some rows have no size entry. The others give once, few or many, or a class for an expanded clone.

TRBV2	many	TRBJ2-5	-	TGTGCCGGATCGGAGATCCAAGAGACCCAGTACTTC	CAGSEIQETQYF
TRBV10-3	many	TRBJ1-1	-	TGTGCCATCAGTAGCCCAAACATGAACACTGAAGCTTTCTTT	CAISSPNMNTEAFF
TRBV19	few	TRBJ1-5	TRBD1	TGTGCCAGCTGGGGAGGGGGCGGTCATCAGCCCCAGCATTTT	CASWGGGGHQPQHF
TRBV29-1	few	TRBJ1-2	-	TGCAGCGTATCCCCCCATCCTGACTATGGCTACACCTTC	CSVSPHPDYGYTF
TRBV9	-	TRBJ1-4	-	TGTGCCAGCAGCGTAGAATGGGGGCCTAATGAAAAACTGTTTTTT	CASSVEWGPNEKLFF
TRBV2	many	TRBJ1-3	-	TGTGCCACCAAAGAGGGCTCCTCTGGAAACACCATATATTTT	CATKEGSSGNTIYF
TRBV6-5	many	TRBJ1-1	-	TGTGCCAGCCGAACAGGATACATGAACACTGAAGCTTTCTTT	CASRTGYMNTEAFF
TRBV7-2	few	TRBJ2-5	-	TGTGCCAGCAGCTTAAAACGCCCGGGACACATGGGGGAGACCCAGTACTTC	CASSLKRPGHMGETQYF
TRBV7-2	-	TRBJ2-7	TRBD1	TGTGCCAGCAGCTTCCAGACAGGGGTTTGGTACGAGCAGTACTTC	CASSFQTGVWYEQYF
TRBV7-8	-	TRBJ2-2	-	TGTGCCAGCAGCTTAGTTTGGGGTGCTACGAACACCGGGGAGCTGTTTTTT	CASSLVWGATNTGELFF
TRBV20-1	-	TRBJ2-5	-	TGCAGTTACGGGCGGGAGACCCAGTACTTC	CSYGRETQYF
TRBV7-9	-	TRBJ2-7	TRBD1	TGTGCCAGCACCACGGACAGGGGAGACGAGCAGTACTTC	CASTTDRGDEQYF
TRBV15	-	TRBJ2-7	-	TGTGCCACCAGCAGAGACTACACCTACGAGCAGTACTTC	CATSRDYTYEQYF
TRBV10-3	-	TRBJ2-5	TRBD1	TGTGCCAGCAGTTACTCACCGGGACAGATCCAAGAGACCCAGTACTTC	CASSYSPGQIQETQYF
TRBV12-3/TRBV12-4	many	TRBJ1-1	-	TGTGCCAGCTTCCCGGTCGGCAGGGCAGGTGAAGCTTTCTTT	CASFPVGRAGEAFF
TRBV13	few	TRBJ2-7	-	TGTGCCAGCAGCTTAGCTTGTCAGGGGAGCTACGAGCAGTACTTC	CASSLACQGSYEQYF
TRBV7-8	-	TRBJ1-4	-	TGTGCCAGCAGCTTAGTTGGACTGTTTTTT	CASSLVGLFF
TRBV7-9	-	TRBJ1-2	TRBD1	TGTGCCAGCAGCTTACAGGCCCTTGGACAGGCCCACGGTGGAAACTATGGCTACACCTTC	CASSLQALGQAHGGNYGYTF
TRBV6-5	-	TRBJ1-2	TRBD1	TGTGCCAGCAGGTCCGGGACAGGGCTGAACTATGGCTACACCTTC	CASRSGTGLNYGYTF
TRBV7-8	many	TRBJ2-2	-	TGTGCCAGCAGCTCCGCCCGGACCGGGGAGCTGTTTTTT	CASSSARTGELFF
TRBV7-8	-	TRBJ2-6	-	TGTGCCAGCAGATACGGAGGGGTCCTGACTTTC	CASRYGGVLTF
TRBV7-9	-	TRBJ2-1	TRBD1	TGTGCCAGCAGCTTCGGGCAGGGGGTTAGGGAGCAGTTCTTC	CASSFGQGVREQFF
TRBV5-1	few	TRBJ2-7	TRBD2	TGCGCCAGCAGCCAAGGGGACCCGGGACTAGCGGGATTGGGCTACGAGCAGTACTTC	CASSQGDPGLAGLGYEQYF
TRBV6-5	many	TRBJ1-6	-	TGTGCCAGCAGTTGGCAGGGGTATAATTCACCCCTCCACTTT	CASSWQGYNSPLHF
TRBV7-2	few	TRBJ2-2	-	TGTGCCAGCAGCTTAGACAATGTGGGGGCCGGCACCGGGGAGCTGTTTTTT	CASSLDNVGAGTGELFF
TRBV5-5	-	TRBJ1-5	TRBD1	TGTGCCAGCAGCTGGGGGGACAGCCGAGAGACCCAGCATTTT	CASSWGDSRETQHF
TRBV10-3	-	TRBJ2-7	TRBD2	TGTGCCATCAGTGAACCCGGGACTAGCGGGAGCTACGAGCAGTACTTC	CAISEPGTSGSYEQYF
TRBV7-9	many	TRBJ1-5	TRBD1	TGTGCCAGCAGCTCTGAAGAGGACAGGCACCGGCAGCCCCAGCATTTT	CASSSEEDRHRQPQHF
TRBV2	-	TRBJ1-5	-	TGTGCCAGCGCCGAGGAGCAGGCTCAGCCCCAGCATTTT	CASAEEQAQPQHF
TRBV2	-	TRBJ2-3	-	TGTGCCAGCAGTTGGAATCGGGTCACAGGTACGCAGTATTTT	CASSWNRVTGTQYF
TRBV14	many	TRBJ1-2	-	TGTGCCAGCAGCCATGCCAGGGGCCTCTATGGCTACACCTTC	CASSHARGLYGYTF
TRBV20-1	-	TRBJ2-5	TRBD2	TGCAGTGCTCCTGGACTAGCGGTAGATACGCAGTACTTC	CSAPGLAVDTQYF
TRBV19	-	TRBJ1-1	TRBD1	TGTGCCACCACCGCGATCCAGGGGGCTGGGACTGAAGCTTTCTTT	CATTAIQGAGTEAFF
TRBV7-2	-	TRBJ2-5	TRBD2	TGTGCCAGCACCCCTTTGTTGGGGGCTAGCGGGAGCGGGGAGACCCAGTACTTC	CASTPLLGASGSGETQYF
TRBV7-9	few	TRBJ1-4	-	TGTGCCAGCAGCTTCTCCTCCCCAATAGCAACTAATGAAAAACTGTTTTTT	CASSFSSPIATNEKLFF
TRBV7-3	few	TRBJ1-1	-	TGTGCCAGCAGCTTAACCGGAAGTATCAGGGGCGAGGGCACTGAAGCTTTCTTT	CASSLTGSIRGEGTEAFF
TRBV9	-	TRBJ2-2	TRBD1	TGTGCCAGCAGCGTAGGGACAGGGGTCGGGGAGCTGTTTTTT	CASSVGTGVGELFF
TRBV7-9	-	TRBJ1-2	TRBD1	TGTGCCAGCAGCTTCCAGGGGGGAATCTATGGCTACACCTTC	CASSFQGGIYGYTF
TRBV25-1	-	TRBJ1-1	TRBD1	TGTGCCAGCGTTGGGGGACAGTCCCTAGGGTGGAGTGAAGCTTTCTTT	CASVGGQSLGWSEAFF
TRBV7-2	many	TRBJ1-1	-	TGTGCCAGCAGCTTAGAGGGGAGCCGGATAGCTTTCTTT	CASSLEGSRIAFF
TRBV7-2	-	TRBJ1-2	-	TGTGCCAGCAGCCAAGTCTGGGACGGCTATGGCTACACCTTC	CASSQVWDGYGYTF
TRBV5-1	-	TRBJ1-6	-	TGCGCCAGCAGCTTGGAGTCTATCGGCAATAATTCACCCCTCCACTTT	CASSLESIGNNSPLHF
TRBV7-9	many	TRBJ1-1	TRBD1	TGTGCCAGCAGCTTAGCGGGACAGGTGGGGAACACTGAAGCTTTCTTT	CASSLAGQVGNTEAFF
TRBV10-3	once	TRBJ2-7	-	TGTGCCAGCAGGATTCGACCTATAGCCTACGAGCAGTACTTC	CASRIRPIAYEQYF
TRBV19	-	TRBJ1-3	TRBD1	TGTGCCAGTATTGAGGGGGCTGGTGGAAACACCATATATTTT	CASIEGAGGNTIYF
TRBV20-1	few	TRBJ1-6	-	TGCAGTGCTAGGAGGGGGATGAGCGCCTATAATTCACCCCTCCACTTT	CSARRGMSAYNSPLHF
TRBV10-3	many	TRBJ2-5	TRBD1	TGTGCCATCAGTGAGTTGCCAGGGGGCGAAGAGACCCAGTACTTC	CAISELPGGEETQYF
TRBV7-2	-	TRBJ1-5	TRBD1	TGTGCCAGTAATTTACGGGGACAGGTCAATCAGCCCCAGCATTTT	CASNLRGQVNQPQHF
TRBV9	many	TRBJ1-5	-	TGTGCCAGCAGCGTAAGGGGGAGTCGTAGCAATCAGCCCCAGCATTTT	CASSVRGSRSNQPQHF
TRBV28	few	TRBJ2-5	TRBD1	TGTGCCAGCAGTCCGGGGGACAGGTCCCACGAGACCCAGTACTTC	CASSPGDRSHETQYF
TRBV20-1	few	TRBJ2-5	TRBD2	TGCAGTGCTAGACTTAGCGGGGGCCTCCGCGAGACCCAGTACTTC	CSARLSGGLRETQYF
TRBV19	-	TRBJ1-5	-	TGTGCCAGTAGTATAGGTGGCGACAATCAGCCCCAGCACTTT	CASSIGGDNQPQHF
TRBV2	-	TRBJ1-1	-	TGTGCCAGCAGTGCGAGGGAGAAGAACACTGAAGCTTTCTTT	CASSAREKNTEAFF
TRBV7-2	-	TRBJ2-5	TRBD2	TGTGCCAGCAGGTCCGGGACTAGCGGGGGGCAGTACTTC	CASRSGTSGGQYF
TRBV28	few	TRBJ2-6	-	TGTGCCAGCAGTCCCCTGAGTTACAGGGTGGACGTCCTGACTTTC	CASSPLSYRVDVLTF
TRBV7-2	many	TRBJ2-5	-	TGTGCCAGCAGCTTATGGGCTCAGGGAGAGACCCAGTACTTC	CASSLWAQGETQYF
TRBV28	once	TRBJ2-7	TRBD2	TGTGCCAGCAGTTTGCGACACGGGGAGGGCTACGAGCAGTACTTC	CASSLRHGEGYEQYF
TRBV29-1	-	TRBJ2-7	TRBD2	TGCAGCGTTGACAAGGGAGGGACCGAGCAGTACTTC	CSVDKGGTEQYF
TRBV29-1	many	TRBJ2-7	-	TGCAGCGTAGACGATTTTAACGAAATCCAGTACTTC	CSVDDFNEIQYF
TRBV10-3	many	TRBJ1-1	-	TGTGCCATCAGTGGAACAGGGAACACTGAAGCTTTCTTT	CAISGTGNTEAFF